This T cell receptor (beta chain) was documented in a study of CD8 T cells in Susac syndrome. Findings and caveats of the study: An acknowledgment was made by the study that its TCR sequencing and HLA analysis involved relatively few individuals.

TEMRA cells were FACS-enriched, unlike CD8+ and CD4+ T cells, which were negatively isolated. Note on this clonotype: Its target is not known.

With 10 bases removed from V and 1 base from J, the gap between germline ends came to 9 bases. This CDR3 comprises 12 residues. Per the germline V gene, CDR1 is SNHLY and CDR2 is FYNNEI. An amount of RNA that ranged from about 0.45 to 1 ug was reverse transcribed with random hexamers. immunoSEQ multiplex PCR amplified TCR beta CDR3 across 54 Vbeta, 13 Jbeta. TCRdb re-derived calls from the immunoSEQ multiplex PCR reads in MiXCR, one entry per CDR3 protein. The sample yields approximately 110,000 distinct CDR3 sequences, 93% seen once. The origin of this receptor is a human donor with multiple sclerosis. The sequenced sample was CD8+ T cells from PBMCs. This chain links TRBV2 with TRBJ2-3; D may be TRBD2 (5 bases). The DNA for the CDR3 is TGTGCCACCTGGCGGGGCACAGATACGCAGTATTTT. Translation: CATWRGTDTQYF.